This T cell receptor beta chain was observed in a study of CD8+ T cells in alopecia areata. Germline V gene sequence: CDR1 SEHNR, CDR2 FQNEAQ (reference sequence). This CDR3 region has 15 residues. V lost 5 bases and J lost 1, with 15 bases in between. This clone was picked up a small number of times. The target antigen is unknown. Extraction of RNA preceded its reverse transcription into cDNA, which served as the sequencing template. Assay: immunoSEQ multiplex PCR; the TCRdb copy retains only in-frame clones and omits some. Counted here are 100,000 to 150,000 clones, roughly 50% occurring once; the ten biggest clones make up under 12%. Collection of lesional scalp punch biopsies and peripheral blood was performed in alopecia areata patients. Regarding the study as a whole: Higher clonality was seen in lesional scalp than in normal scalp, especially in alopecia totalis/universalis. Resident alphabeta T-cell populations of normal skin are likewise subject to sequencing in scalp samples.

Material for sequencing was NKG2D-low CD8+ T cells sorted from blood. The origin of this receptor is a human donor with alopecia areata. This rearrangement joins TRBV7-9 to TRBJ2-7; D is possibly TRBD1 (6 bases). DNA of the CDR3: TGTGCCAGCAGCCCCCCGACAGGTTCATCCTACGAGCAGTACTTC. It translates to CASSPPTGSSYEQYF.